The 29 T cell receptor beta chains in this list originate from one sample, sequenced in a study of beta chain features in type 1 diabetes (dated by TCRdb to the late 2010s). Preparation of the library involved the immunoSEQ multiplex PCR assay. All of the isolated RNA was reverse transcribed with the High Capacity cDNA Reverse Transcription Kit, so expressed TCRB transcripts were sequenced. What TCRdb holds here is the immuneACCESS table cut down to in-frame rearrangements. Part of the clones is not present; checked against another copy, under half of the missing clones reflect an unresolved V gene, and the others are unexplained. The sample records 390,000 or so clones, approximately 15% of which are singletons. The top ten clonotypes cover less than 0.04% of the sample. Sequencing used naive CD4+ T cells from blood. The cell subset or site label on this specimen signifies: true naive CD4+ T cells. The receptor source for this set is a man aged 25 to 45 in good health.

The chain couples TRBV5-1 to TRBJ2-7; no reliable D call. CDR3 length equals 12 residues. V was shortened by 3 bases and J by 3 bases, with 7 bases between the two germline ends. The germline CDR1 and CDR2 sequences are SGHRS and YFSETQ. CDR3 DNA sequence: TGCGCCAGCAGCTCGCCAGACTACGAGCAGTACTTC. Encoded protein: CASSSPDYEQYF.

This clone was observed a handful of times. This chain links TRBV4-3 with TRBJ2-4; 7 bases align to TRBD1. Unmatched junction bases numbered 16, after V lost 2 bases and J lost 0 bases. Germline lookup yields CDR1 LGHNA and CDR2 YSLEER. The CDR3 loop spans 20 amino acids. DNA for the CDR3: TGCGCCAGCAGCCAAAGGGGGCCTGGACGCCTCTCAGAAGCCAAAAACATTCAGTACTTC. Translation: CASSQRGPGRLSEAKNIQYF.

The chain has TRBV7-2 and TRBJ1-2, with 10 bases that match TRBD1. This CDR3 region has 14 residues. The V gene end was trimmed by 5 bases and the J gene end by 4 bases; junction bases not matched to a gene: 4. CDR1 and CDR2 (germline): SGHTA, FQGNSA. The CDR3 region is CASSLRTGGYGYTF. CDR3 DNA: TGTGCCAGCAGCCTCCGGACAGGGGGCTATGGCTACACCTTC.

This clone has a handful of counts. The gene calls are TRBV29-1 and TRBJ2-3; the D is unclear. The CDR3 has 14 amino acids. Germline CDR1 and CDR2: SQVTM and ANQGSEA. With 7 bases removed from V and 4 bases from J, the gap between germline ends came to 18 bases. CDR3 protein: CSATGFSGADTQYF. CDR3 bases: TGCAGCGCTACCGGGTTTTCCGGCGCAGATACGCAGTATTTT.

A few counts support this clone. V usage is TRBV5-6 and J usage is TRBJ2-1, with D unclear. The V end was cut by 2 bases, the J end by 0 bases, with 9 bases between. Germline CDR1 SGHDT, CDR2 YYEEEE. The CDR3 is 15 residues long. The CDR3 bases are TGTGCCAGCAGCTTCGCGAGGAGCTCCTACAATGAGCAGTTCTTC. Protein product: CASSFARSSYNEQFF. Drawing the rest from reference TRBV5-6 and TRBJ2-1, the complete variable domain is DAGVTQSPTHLIKTRGQQVTLRCSPKSGHDTVSWYQQALGQGPQFIFQYYEEEERQRGNFPDRFSGHQFPNYSSELNVNALLLGDSALYLCASSFARSSYNEQFFGPGTRLTVL.

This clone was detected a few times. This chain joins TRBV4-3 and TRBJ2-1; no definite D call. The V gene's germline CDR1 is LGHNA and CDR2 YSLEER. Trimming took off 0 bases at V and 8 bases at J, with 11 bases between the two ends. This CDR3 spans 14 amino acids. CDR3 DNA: TGCGCCAGCAGCCAAGATCTGCGACGTGATGAGCAGTTCTTC. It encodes CASSQDLRRDEQFF.

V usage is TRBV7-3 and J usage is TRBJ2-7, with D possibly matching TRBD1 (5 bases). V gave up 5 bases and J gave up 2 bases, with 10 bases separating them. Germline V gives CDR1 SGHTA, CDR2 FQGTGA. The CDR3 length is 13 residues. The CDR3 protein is CASSQRQPYEQYV. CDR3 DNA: TGTGCCAGCAGCCAGCGACAGCCCTACGAGCAGTACGTC.

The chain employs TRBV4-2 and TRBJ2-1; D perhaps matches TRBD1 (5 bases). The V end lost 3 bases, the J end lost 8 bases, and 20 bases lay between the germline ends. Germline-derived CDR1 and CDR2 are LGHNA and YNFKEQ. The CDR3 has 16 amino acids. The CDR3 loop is CASSQAGQGGAHEQFF. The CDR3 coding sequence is TGTGCCAGCAGCCAGGCCGGGCAGGGCGGCGCCCATGAGCAGTTCTTC.

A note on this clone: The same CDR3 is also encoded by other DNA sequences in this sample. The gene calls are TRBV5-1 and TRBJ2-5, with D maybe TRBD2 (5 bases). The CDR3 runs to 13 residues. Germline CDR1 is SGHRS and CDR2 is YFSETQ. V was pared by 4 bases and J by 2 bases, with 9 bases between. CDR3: CASSRTRQETQYF. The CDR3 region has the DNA TGCGCCAGCAGCCGTACTAGACAAGAGACCCAGTACTTC.

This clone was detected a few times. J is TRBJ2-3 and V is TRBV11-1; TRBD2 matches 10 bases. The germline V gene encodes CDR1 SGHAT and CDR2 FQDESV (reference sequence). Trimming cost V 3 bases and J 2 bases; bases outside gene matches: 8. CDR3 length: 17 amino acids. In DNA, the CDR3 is TGTGCCAGCAGCTTCGGAGCGGGAGGGGCTCACACAGATACGCAGTATTTT. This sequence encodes CASSFGAGGAHTDTQYF.

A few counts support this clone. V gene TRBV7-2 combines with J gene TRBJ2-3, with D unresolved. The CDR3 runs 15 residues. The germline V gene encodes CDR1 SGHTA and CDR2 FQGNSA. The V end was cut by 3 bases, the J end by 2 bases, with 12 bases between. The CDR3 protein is CASSFPLGHTDTQYF. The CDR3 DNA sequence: TGTGCCAGCAGCTTTCCCTTAGGGCACACAGATACGCAGTATTTT.

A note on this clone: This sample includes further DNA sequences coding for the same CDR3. CDR3 sequence reads: CASSVEVSTDTQYF. DNA of the CDR3: TGTGCCAGCAGCGTAGAAGTAAGCACAGATACGCAGTATTTT. This chain joins TRBV9 and TRBJ2-3; D ambiguous. Trimming cost V 0 bases and J 0 bases, with 5 bases left between them. In germline, CDR1 is SGDLS, CDR2 YYNGEE. The length of the CDR3 is 14 residues.

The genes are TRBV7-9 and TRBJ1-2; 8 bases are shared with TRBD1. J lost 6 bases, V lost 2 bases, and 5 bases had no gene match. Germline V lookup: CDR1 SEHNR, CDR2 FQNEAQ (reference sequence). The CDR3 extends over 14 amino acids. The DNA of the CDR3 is TGTGCCAGCAGCTTAAGGGGGACAGGCGATGGCTACACCTTC. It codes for CASSLRGTGDGYTF.

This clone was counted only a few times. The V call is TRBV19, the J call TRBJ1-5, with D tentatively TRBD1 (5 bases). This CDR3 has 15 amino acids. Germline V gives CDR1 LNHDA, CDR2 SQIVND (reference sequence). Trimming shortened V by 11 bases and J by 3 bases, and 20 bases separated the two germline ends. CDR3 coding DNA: TGTGCCTCTATCCCAACGCGGGGACCCAATCAGCCCCAGCATTTT. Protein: CASIPTRGPNQPQHF. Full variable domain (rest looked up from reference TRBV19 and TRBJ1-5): DGGITQSPKYLFRKEGQNVTLSCEQNLNHDAMYWYRQDPGQGLRLIYYSQIVNDFQKGDIAEGYSVSREKKESFPLTVTSAQKNPTAFYLCASIPTRGPNQPQHFGDGTRLSIL.

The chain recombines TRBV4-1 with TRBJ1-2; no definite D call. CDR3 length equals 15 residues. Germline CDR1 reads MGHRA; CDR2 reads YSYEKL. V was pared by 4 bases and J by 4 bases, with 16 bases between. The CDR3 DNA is TGCGCCAGCAGCCCCTTTCGGCCCGTCTTCTATGGCTACACCTTC. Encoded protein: CASSPFRPVFYGYTF.

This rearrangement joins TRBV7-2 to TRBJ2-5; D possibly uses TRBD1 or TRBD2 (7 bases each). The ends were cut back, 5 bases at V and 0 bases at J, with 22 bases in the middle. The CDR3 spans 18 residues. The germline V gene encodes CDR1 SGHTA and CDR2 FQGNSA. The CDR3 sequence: CASSPRGPTSQYQETQYF. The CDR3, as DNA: TGTGCCAGCAGCCCAAGGGGGCCGACTAGCCAGTACCAAGAGACCCAGTACTTC.

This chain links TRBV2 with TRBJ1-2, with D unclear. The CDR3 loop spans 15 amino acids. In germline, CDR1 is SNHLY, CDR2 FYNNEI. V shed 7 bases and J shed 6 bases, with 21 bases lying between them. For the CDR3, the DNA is TGTGCCAGCACGCCGCGGCAGGCTGTGGGAGATGGCTACACCTTC. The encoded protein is CASTPRQAVGDGYTF.

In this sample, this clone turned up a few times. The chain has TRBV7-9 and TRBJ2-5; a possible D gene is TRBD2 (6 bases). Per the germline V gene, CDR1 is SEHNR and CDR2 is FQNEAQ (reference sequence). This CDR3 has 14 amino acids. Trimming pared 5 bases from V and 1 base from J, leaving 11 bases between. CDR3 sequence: CASSRRDPQETQYF. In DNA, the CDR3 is TGTGCCAGCAGCCGGAGGGACCCCCAAGAGACCCAGTACTTC.

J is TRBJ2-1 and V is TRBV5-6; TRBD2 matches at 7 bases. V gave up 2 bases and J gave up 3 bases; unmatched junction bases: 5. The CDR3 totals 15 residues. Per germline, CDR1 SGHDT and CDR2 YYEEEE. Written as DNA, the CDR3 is TGTGCCAGCAGCTTATACGGGGGGAACTACAATGAGCAGTTCTTC. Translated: CASSLYGGNYNEQFF. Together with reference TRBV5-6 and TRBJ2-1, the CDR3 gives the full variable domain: DAGVTQSPTHLIKTRGQQVTLRCSPKSGHDTVSWYQQALGQGPQFIFQYYEEEERQRGNFPDRFSGHQFPNYSSELNVNALLLGDSALYLCASSLYGGNYNEQFFGPGTRLTVL.

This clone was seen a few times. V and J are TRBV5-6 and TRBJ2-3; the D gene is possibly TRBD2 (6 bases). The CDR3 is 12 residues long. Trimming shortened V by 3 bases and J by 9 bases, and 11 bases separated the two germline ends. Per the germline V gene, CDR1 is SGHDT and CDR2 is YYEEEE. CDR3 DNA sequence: TGTGCCAGCAGCTCGACTAGAGGCACGCAGTATTTT. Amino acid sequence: CASSSTRGTQYF.

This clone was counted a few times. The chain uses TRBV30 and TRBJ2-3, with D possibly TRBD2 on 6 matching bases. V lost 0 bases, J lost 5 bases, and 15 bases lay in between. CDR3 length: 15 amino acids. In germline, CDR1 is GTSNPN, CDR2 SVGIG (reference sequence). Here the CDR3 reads CAWSVRRGIGDTQYF. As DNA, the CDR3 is TGTGCCTGGAGTGTAAGGCGCGGGATAGGAGATACGCAGTATTTT.

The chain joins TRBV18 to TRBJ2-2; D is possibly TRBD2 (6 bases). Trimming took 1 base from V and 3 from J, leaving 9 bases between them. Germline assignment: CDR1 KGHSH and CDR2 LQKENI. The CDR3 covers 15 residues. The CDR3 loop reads CASSPRTGDTGELFF. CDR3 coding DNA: TGTGCCAGCTCACCACGTACGGGGGACACCGGGGAGCTGTTTTTT.

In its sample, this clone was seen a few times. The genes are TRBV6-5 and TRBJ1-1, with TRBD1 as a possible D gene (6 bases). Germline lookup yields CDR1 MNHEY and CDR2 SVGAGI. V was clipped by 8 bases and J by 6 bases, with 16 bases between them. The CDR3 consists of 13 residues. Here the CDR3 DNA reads TGTGCCAGCCGCGGGGGCAGGGTGGCTGAAGCTTTCTTT. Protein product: CASRGGRVAEAFF.

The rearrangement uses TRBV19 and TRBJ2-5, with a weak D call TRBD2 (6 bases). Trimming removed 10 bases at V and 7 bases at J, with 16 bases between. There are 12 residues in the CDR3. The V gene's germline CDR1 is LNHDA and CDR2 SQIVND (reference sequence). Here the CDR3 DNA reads TGTGCCACTGGGACTGGAGTCGGGACCCAGTACTTC. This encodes CATGTGVGTQYF.

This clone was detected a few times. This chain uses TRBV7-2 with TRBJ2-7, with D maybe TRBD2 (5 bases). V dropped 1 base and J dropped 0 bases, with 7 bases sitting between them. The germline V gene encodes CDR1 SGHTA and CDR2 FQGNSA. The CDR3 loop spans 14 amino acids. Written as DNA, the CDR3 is TGTGCCAGCAGCTTAGAAACTAGCTCCTACGAGCAGTACTTC. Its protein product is CASSLETSSYEQYF.

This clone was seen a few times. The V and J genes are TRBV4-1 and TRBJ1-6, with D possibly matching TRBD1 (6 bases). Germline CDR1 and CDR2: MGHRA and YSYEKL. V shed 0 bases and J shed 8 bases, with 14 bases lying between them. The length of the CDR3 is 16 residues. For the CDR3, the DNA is TGCGCCAGCAGCCAAGATCCCAACAGGGTGTATTCACCCCTCCACTTT. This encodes CASSQDPNRVYSPLHF.

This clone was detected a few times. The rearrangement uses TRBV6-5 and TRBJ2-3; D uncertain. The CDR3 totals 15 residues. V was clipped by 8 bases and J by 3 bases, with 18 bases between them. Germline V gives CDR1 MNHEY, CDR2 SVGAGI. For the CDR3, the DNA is TGTGCCAGCCGGCGGCAGATCCTACCTACAGATACGCAGTATTTT. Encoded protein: CASRRQILPTDTQYF.

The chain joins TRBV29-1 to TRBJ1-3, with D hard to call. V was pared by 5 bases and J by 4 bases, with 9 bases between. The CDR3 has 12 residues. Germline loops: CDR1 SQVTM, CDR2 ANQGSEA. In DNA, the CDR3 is TGCAGCGTTTCTTTGGAGGGAAACACCATATATTTT. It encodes CSVSLEGNTIYF.

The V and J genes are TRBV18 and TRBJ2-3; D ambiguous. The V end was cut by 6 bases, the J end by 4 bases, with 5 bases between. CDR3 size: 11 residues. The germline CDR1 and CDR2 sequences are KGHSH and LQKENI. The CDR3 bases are TGTGCCAGCTCTGAAGCAGATACGCAGTATTTT. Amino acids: CASSEADTQYF. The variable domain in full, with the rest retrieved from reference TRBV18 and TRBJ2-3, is NAGVMQNPRHLVRRRGQEARLRCSPMKGHSHVYWYRQLPEEGLKFMVYLQKENIIDESGMPKERFSAEFPKEGPSILRIQQVVRGDSAAYFCASSEADTQYFGPGTRLTVL.